The present TCR beta chain was sequenced within a study of PD-L1 blockade in urothelial cancer listed by TCRdb under 2017. For the wider study: Therapy was started in the mid-2010s for all patients, and atezolizumab 1,200 mg was administered intravenously every 3 weeks. Under 10 patients achieved durable clinical benefit and some 21 did not. Durable clinical benefit meant progression-free survival longer than 6 months, and TCR features were also tested against progression-free and overall survival. Blood samples were analyzed at two time points: 3 weeks after treatment start (second dose) and 6 weeks after treatment start. The study was an exploratory multi-omic analysis of somatic, immune and clinical correlates of response to PD-L1 blockade with atezolizumab in urothelial cancer. In the same patients, whole exome sequencing and RNA sequencing of pretreatment tumors were performed in addition to TCR sequencing. Pretreatment blood TCR-seq was available for around 29 patients, at least one posttreatment blood collection was obtained for about 24 patients, and tumor TCR-seq was available for about 24 patients. About 90% of the roughly 30 patients were identified as males with urothelial cancer of bladder origin, and a prior smoking history was reported by 18 of 29 patients. Blood samples gave median yields of approximately 130,000 T cells and 82,636 unique TCRs, along with a median clonality of 0.080. Pretreatment tumor samples, along with matched peripheral blood serially collected before and after atezolizumab treatment, were subjected to TCR sequencing. Patients had an ECOG performance status of 0 or 1 and had received between 0 and 3 prior chemotherapy regimens.

The paper as a whole reports these results and caveats: Small sample size (n ≈ 28) and many exploratory analyses mean the results are intended to be hypothesis-generating. Patients with durable benefit showed greater expansion of tumor-associated TCR clones in peripheral blood 3 weeks after starting treatment (n ≈ 20, p = 0.022). Improved progression-free and overall survival was found to be associated with pretreatment peripheral blood TCR clonality below the median.

On this clone itself: Its antigen is currently not known. Base qualities are missing; no much larger clone stands one base away.

This sample's time point label indicates: pretreatment peripheral blood. A total of around 30 patients with locally advanced or metastatic urothelial carcinoma, treated at Memorial Sloan Kettering on a trial protocol, made up the cohort. Peripheral blood mononuclear cells were collected pretreatment and during treatment, with between 1 and 8 total time points obtained per patient. The Qiagen DNeasy Blood extraction kit was used to purify genomic DNA from total PBMCs and tumor samples. PBMCs were collected pretreatment and during treatment, and were isolated and stored as previously described. Including cysteine and phenylalanine, the CDR3 has 16 amino acids. Just the 48-base CDR3 DNA is kept, in frame starting at base 1. V ends up 4 bases short and J 2 bases short, with an unmatched junction base count of 8. The germline V gene yields SGHRS for CDR1 and YFSETQ for CDR2. Each PCR received spiked-in synthetic TCR analog templates so that absolute template abundance could be estimated from read counts. The immunoSEQ assay was used to amplify TCRbeta CDR3 regions from genomic DNA with bias-controlled V and J gene primers. Sequencing of rearranged TCRbeta segments was performed at approximately 20X coverage. Per the source publication's procedure: Sequencing errors were corrected by clustering and CDR3s were annotated against IMGT to assign V, D and J genes. Downstream analyses used only productive TCRbeta rearrangements, leaving out any out-of-frame or stop-codon sequences. To compute clonality, Shannon entropy was normalized by the log of the number of unique productive sequences and then subtracted from one. Clones differing between time points or between blood and tumor were identified using Fisher's exact test with Benjamini-Hochberg correction, with an adjusted p below 0.01 applied as the threshold. TCRdb took over this immuneACCESS table, retaining in-frame rearrangements with V and J assigned. Such tables are incomplete; in checked studies, under half of the missing clones stem from an unresolved V gene, and the remainder is unexplained. V, J and clone size reflect that table, while D and trimming were determined from the DNA. The sample records 55,000 to 75,000 clones, over 75% of which are singletons. The top ten clones comprise more than 1.5% of the sample.

The rearrangement joined TRBV5-1 to TRBJ2-3; TRBD2 fits 9 bases in the junction. The sequence was collected from a man between 65 and 85 years old with urothelial cancer. Sequenced here: PBMCs, sampled around atezolizumab (anti-PD-L1) treatment. The CDR3 region has the sequence CASSPVVAGATDTQYF. The sequence in DNA is TGCGCCAGCAGCCCCGTAGTAGCGGGGGCCACAGATACGCAGTATTTT.